Sequencing of this T cell receptor (beta chain) was carried out in a study of T-cell reconstitution after alpha-beta-depleted transplantation in children. Study-level findings and limits: Expanded clones from the graft, numbering several hundred, reportedly supplied alpha-beta T cells about two months after transplant. Surviving recipient T cells and thymic progenitors produced the high day-60 TCRbeta diversity seen in some patients. Newly produced T cells mostly provided counts and TCRbeta diversity after one year, as hyperexpanded clones declined.

Turning to this clonotype: Its antigen is unidentified.

The germline gives CDR1 SNHLY, CDR2 FYNNEI. The CDR3 length is 13 residues. V was pared by 6 bases and J by 1 base, with 10 bases between. Unique molecular identifiers featured in how the TCRbeta library was prepared. MiXCR, applied by TCRdb to the PCR reads, yields one record per CDR3 protein. Among 500,000 to 600,000 distinct CDR3 sequences listed, 25% to 30% were seen once. The clonotype was recovered from a boy younger than two with Wiskott-Aldrich syndrome, due to receive a stem cell transplant. This sequence joins TRBV2 and TRBJ2-7, with D perhaps TRBD2 (5 bases). The sample in question was PBMCs, obtained before TCRalphabeta/CD19-depleted stem cell transplant. CDR3 loop: CASRDFSSYEQYF. The CDR3 DNA reads as TGTGCCAGCAGGGACTTTTCTTCCTACGAGCAGTACTTC.